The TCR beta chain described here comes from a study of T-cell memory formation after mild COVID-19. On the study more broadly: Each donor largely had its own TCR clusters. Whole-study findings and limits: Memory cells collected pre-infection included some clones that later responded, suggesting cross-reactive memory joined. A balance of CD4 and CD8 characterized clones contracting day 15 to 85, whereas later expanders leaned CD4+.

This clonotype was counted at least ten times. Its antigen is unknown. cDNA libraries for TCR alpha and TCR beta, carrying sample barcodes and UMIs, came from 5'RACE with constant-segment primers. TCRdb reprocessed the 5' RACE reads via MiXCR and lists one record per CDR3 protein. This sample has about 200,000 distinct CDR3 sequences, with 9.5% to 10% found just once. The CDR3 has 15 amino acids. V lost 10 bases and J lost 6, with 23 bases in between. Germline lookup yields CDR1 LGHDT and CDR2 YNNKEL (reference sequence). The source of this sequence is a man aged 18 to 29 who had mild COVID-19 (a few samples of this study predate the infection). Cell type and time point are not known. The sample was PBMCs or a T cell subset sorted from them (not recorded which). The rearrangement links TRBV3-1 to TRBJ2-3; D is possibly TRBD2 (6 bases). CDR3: CATRRGTDVWDTQYF. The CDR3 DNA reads TGTGCCACCCGCCGGGGGACGGATGTCTGGGATACGCAGTATTTT.